The entry below describes one TCR beta chain. Antigen specificity is unknown. Germline lookup yields CDR1 WSHSY and CDR2 SAAADI. CDR3 length: 15 residues. V gave up 5 bases and J gave up 7 bases; unmatched junction bases: 12. TCRdb re-called the reads with MiXCR, one entry per CDR3 protein. The sample has approximately 730,000 distinct CDR3 sequences; about 30% are singletons. The data originate from a study of T cell repertoires in cytomegalovirus infection. Sequences were derived from cultured PBMCs, sampled from culture after CMV antigen stimulation. The rearrangement uses TRBV10-2 and TRBJ2-7; TRBD2 matches at 9 bases. The TCR sequence derives from a human donor in good health (CMV status not recorded). Some clones in this sample may be carry-over from other donors' samples. The CDR3 region has the DNA TGCGCCAGCAGTCACCCACCGCGGGGGGGCGGGGAGCAGTACTTC. It is translated as CASSHPPRGGGEQYF.